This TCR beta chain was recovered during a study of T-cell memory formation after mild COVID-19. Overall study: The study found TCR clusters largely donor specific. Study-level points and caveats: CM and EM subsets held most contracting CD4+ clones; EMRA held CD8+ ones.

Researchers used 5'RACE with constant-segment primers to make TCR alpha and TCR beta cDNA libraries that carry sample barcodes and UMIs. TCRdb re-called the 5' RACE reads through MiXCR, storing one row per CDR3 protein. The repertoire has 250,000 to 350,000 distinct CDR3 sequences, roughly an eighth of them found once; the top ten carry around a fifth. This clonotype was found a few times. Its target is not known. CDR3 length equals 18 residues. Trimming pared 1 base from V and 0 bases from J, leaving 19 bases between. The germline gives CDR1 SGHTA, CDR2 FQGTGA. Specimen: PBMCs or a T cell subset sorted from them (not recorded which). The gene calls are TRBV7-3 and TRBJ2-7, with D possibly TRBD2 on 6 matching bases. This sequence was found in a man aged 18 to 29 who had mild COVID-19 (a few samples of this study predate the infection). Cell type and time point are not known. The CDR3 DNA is TGTGCCAGCAGCTTAAGTGGTCTGGGTGCGGGGAGCTCCTACGAGCAGTACTTC. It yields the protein CASSLSGLGAGSSYEQYF.